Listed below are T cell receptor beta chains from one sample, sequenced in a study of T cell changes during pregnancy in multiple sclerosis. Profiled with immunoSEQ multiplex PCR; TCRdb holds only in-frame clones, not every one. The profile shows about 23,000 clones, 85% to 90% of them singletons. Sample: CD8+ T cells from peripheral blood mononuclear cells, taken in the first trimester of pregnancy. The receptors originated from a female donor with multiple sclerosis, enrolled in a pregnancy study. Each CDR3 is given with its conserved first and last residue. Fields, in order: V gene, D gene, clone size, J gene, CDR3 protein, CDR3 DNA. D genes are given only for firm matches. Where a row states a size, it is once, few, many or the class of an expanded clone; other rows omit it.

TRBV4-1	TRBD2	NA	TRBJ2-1	CASSQPLTSGSYNEQFF	TGCGCCAGCAGCCAACCTTTGACTAGCGGCTCCTACAATGAGCAGTTCTTC
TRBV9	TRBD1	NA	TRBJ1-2	CASSVGPGGAYYGYTF	TGTGCCAGCAGCGTTGGACCAGGGGGCGCTTACTATGGCTACACCTTC
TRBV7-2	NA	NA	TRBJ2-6	CASSLARTQTTSGANVLTF	TGTGCCAGCAGCTTAGCTAGAACACAGACCACCTCTGGGGCCAACGTCCTGACTTTC
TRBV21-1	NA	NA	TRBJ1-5	CASSKEDGRGRRWKFYTQPQHF	TGTGCCAGCAGCAAAGAAGACGGCAGGGGTAGAAGATGGAAGTTCTATACTCAGCCCCAGCATTTT
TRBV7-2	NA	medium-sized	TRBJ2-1	CASSSHVAATSYNEQFF	TGTGCCAGCAGCTCCCACGTAGCGGCCACTTCCTACAATGAGCAGTTCTTC
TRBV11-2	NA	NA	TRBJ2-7	CASSLDPGETYEQYF	TGTGCCAGCAGCTTAGATCCGGGAGAGACCTACGAGCAGTACTTC
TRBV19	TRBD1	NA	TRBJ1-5	CASSIDRDRGAYSNQPQHF	TGTGCCAGTAGTATAGATCGGGACAGGGGCGCATATAGCAATCAGCCCCAGCATTTT
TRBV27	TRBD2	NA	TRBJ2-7	CASRVSGIAYEQYF	TGTGCCAGCAGGGTAAGCGGGATTGCCTACGAGCAGTACTTC
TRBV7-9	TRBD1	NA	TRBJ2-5	CASSQDRGETQYF	TGTGCCAGCAGCCAAGACAGGGGAGAGACCCAGTACTTC
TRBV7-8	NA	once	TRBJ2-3	CASSPVWAPGGTDTQYF	TGTGCCAGCAGCCCAGTATGGGCGCCGGGGGGCACAGATACGCAGTATTTT
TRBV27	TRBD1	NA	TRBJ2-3	CASGSGTGHTDTQYF	TGTGCCAGCGGGTCCGGGACAGGGCACACAGATACGCAGTATTTT
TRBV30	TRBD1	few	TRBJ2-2	CAWRTGGDTGELFF	TGTGCCTGGAGGACAGGGGGTGACACCGGGGAGCTGTTTTTT
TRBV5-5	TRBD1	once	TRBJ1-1	CASSLFGTGATEAFF	TGTGCCAGCAGCTTGTTTGGGACAGGGGCGACTGAAGCTTTCTTT
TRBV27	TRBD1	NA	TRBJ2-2	CASSPDRENTGELFF	TGTGCCAGCAGTCCAGACAGGGAGAACACCGGGGAGCTGTTTTTT
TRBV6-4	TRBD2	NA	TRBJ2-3	CASSVLAGEGNTQYF	TGTGCCAGCAGTGTACTAGCGGGAGAAGGGAATACGCAGTATTTT
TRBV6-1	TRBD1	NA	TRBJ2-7	CASMIGQGFRYEQYF	TGTGCCAGCATGATTGGACAGGGGTTTCGCTACGAGCAGTACTTC
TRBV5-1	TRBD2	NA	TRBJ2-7	CASSLGGTSGFEQYF	TGCGCCAGCAGCTTGGGCGGGACTAGCGGGTTCGAGCAGTACTTC
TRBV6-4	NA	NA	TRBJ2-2	CASSDGETGTGELFF	TGTGCCAGCAGTGACGGGGAGACCGGGACCGGGGAGCTGTTTTTT
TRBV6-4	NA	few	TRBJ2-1	CASSDGLGGYNEQFF	TGTGCCAGCAGTGACGGCCTCGGGGGCTACAATGAGCAGTTCTTC
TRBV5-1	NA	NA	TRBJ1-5	CASSLAPDQPQHF	TGCGCCAGCAGCTTGGCCCCCGATCAGCCCCAGCATTTT
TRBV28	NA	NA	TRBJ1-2	CASSLTGSGYTF	TGTGCCAGCAGTTTAACAGGGTCGGGCTACACCTTC
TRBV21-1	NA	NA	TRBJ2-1	CASRHRRLAEDASYNEQFF	TGTGCCAGCAGACATCGTAGACTAGCGGAGGACGCCTCCTACAATGAGCAGTTCTTC
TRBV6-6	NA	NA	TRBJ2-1	CASSYSPWSSYNEQFF	TGTGCCAGCAGTTACTCTCCGTGGAGCTCCTACAATGAGCAGTTCTTC
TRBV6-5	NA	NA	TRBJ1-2	CASSPGDIYGYTF	TGTGCCAGCAGCCCAGGGGACATCTATGGCTACACCTTC
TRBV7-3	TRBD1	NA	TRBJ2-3	CASSGDAGQADTQYF	TGTGCCAGCAGCGGGGACGCCGGACAGGCAGATACGCAGTATTTT
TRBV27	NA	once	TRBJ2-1	CASSLLGVNEQFF	TGTGCCAGCAGTTTATTAGGGGTCAATGAGCAGTTCTTC
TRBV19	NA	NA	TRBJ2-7	CASSMVQNSYEQYF	TGTGCCAGTAGTATGGTCCAGAATTCCTACGAGCAGTACTTC
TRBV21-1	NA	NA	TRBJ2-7	CASGPRLRTTTYEQYF	TGTGCCAGCGGGCCCCGTCTTCGGACAACCACCTACGAGCAGTACTTC
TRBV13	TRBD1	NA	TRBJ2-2	CAIPRTGNTGELFF	TGTGCCATCCCAAGGACAGGGAACACCGGGGAGCTGTTTTTT
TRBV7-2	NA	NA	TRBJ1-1	CASSLPGPGDEAFF	TGTGCCAGCAGCTTACCGGGGCCGGGGGATGAAGCTTTCTTT
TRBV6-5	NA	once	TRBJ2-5	CASSYTGSLETQYF	TGTGCCAGCAGTTACACGGGTAGTTTAGAGACCCAGTACTTC
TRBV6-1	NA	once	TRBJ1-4	CASSDHYRKFDEKLFF	TGTGCCAGCAGTGACCATTACAGGAAGTTTGATGAAAAACTGTTTTTT
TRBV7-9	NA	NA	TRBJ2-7	CASSSRGAEQYF	TGTGCCAGCAGCTCCAGGGGGGCCGAGCAGTACTTC
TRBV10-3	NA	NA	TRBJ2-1	CAISGSSPDVTYNEQFF	TGTGCCATCAGTGGGAGTAGCCCTGATGTAACCTACAATGAGCAGTTCTTC
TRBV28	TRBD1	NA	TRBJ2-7	CASRVTGGFHEQYF	TGTGCCAGCAGAGTAACAGGGGGCTTCCACGAGCAGTACTTC
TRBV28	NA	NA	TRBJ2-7	CASSLEEVIYEQYF	TGTGCCAGCAGTTTAGAGGAGGTCATTTACGAGCAGTACTTC
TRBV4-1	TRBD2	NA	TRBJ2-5	CASSQLAGVPETQYF	TGCGCCAGCAGCCAACTTGCGGGAGTCCCAGAGACCCAGTACTTC
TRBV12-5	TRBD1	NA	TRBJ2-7	CASGSAGGVYEQYF	TGTGCTAGTGGTTCGGCAGGGGGCGTTTACGAGCAGTACTTC
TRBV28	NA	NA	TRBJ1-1	CASKPGQLNTEAFF	TGTGCCAGCAAGCCCGGACAGTTGAACACTGAAGCTTTCTTT
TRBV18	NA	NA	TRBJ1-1	CASSQTGTPGDTEAFF	TGTGCCAGCTCACAAACCGGGACCCCAGGGGACACTGAAGCTTTCTTT
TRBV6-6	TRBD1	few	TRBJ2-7	CASSSAQGDRDEQYF	TGTGCCAGCAGCTCAGCCCAGGGGGATCGGGACGAGCAGTACTTC
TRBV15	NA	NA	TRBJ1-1	CATSQTEENTEAFF	TGTGCCACCAGCCAGACGGAGGAGAACACTGAAGCTTTCTTT